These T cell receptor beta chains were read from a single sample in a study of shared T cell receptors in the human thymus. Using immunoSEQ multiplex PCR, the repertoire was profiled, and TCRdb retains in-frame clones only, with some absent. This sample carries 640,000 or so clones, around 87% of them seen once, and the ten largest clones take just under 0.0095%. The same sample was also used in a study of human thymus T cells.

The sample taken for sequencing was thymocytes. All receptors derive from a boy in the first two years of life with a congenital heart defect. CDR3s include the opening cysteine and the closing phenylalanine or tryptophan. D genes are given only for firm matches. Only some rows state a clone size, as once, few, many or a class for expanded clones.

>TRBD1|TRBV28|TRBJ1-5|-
CASSFQGARNQPQHF
TGTGCCAGCAGTTTCCAGGGGGCGCGGAATCAGCCCCAGCATTTT
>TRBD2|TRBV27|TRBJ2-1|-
CASSTSGGMNEQFF
TGTGCCAGCTCCACTAGCGGGGGGATGAATGAGCAGTTCTTC
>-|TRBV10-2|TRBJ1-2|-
CASSETPPQGAGASYGYTF
TGCGCCAGCAGTGAGACCCCACCACAAGGGGCAGGGGCTAGCTATGGCTACACCTTC
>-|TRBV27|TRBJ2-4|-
CASSYTAYLAKNIQYF
TGTGCCAGCAGTTACACAGCCTACCTAGCCAAAAACATTCAGTACTTC
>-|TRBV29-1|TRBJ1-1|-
CSVHPDRMNTEAFF
TGCAGCGTTCACCCGGACAGAATGAACACTGAAGCTTTCTTT
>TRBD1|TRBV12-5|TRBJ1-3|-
CASGFPILQGATGNTIYF
TGTGCTAGTGGTTTCCCTATTTTGCAGGGGGCTACTGGAAACACCATATATTTT
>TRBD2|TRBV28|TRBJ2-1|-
CASSDGGRPTYNEQFF
TGTGCCAGCAGCGACGGGGGGAGGCCAACCTACAATGAGCAGTTCTTC
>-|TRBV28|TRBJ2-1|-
CASSLSGQYYNEQFF
TGTGCCAGCAGTTTAAGTGGACAGTACTACAATGAGCAGTTCTTC
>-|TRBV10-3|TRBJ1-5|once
CATTRARRDQPQHF
TGTGCCACCACAAGGGCTAGGCGGGATCAGCCCCAGCATTTT
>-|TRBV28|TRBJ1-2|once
CASRRTYGYTF
TGTGCCAGCAGAAGGACTTATGGCTACACCTTC
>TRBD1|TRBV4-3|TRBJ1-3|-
CASSSRDRGVGNTIYF
TGCGCCAGCAGCTCCCGTGACAGGGGCGTTGGAAACACCATATATTTT
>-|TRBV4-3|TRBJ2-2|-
CASSQGGGQENTGELFF
TGCGCCAGCAGCCAAGGCGGGGGACAGGAGAACACCGGGGAGCTGTTTTTT
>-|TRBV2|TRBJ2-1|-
CASSGNSAYNEQFF
TGTGCCAGCAGTGGCAATAGCGCCTACAATGAGCAGTTCTTC
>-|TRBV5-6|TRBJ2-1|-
CASSSQLGPQFF
TGTGCCAGCAGCTCCCAACTGGGGCCCCAGTTCTTC
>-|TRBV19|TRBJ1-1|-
CASSDQGNTEAFF
TGTGCCAGTAGCGATCAGGGGAACACTGAAGCTTTCTTT
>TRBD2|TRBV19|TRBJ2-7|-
CASSMVAGVTYEQYF
TGTGCCAGTAGTATGGTAGCGGGTGTTACCTACGAGCAGTACTTC
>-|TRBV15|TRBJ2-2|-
CATSGHRVGTGELFF
TGTGCCACCAGCGGGCACAGGGTGGGCACCGGGGAGCTGTTTTTT
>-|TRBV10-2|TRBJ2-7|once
CASTDLLVLYEQYF
TGCGCCAGCACTGACCTACTAGTATTGTACGAGCAGTACTTC
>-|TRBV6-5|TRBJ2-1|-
CASSSRGEQFF
TGTGCCAGCAGTTCCCGGGGGGAGCAGTTCTTC
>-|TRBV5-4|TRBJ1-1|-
CASSLGHNTEAFF
TGTGCCAGCAGCTTAGGACACAACACTGAAGCTTTCTTT
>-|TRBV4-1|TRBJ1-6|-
CASSQESRRTLDFGTPLHF
TGCGCCAGCAGCCAAGAAAGTAGAAGGACACTCGATTTTGGGACACCCCTCCACTTT
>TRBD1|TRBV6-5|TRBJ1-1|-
CASSSGQGGSEAFF
TGTGCCAGCAGTTCGGGACAGGGGGGGTCTGAAGCTTTCTTT
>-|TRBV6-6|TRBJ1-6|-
CASSLRGQESPLHF
TGTGCCAGCAGTCTCAGGGGCCAGGAGTCCCCCCTCCACTTT
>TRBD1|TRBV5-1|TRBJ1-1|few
CASRDRGNTEAFF
TGCGCCAGCAGAGACAGGGGCAACACTGAAGCTTTCTTT
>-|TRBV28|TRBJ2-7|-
CASSYLVQGGIYEQYF
TGTGCCAGCAGTTATTTAGTACAGGGGGGGATTTACGAGCAGTACTTC
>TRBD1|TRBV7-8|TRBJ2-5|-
CASSSKTRDRGQETQYF
TGTGCCAGCAGCTCGAAAACCCGGGACAGGGGGCAAGAGACCCAGTACTTC
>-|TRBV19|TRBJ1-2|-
CAVGPRPQEGYTF
TGTGCCGTGGGGCCGAGGCCCCAGGAAGGCTACACCTTC
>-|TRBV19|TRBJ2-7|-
CASSTPRTFTGIPYEQYF
TGTGCCAGTAGTACCCCCCGGACATTTACAGGAATCCCCTACGAGCAGTACTTC
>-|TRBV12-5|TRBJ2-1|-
CASGLGGEASYNEQFF
TGTGCTAGTGGTTTGGGCGGGGAGGCCTCCTACAATGAGCAGTTCTTC
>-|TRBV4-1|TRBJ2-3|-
CASSQPAGQSTDTQYF
TGCGCCAGCAGCCAACCAGCGGGACAAAGCACAGATACGCAGTATTTT
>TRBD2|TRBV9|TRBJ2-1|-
CASSDNPTGGGYNEQFF
TGTGCCAGCAGCGACAACCCTACGGGCGGGGGGTACAATGAGCAGTTCTTC
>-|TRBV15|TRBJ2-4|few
CATSRPPYEDIQYF
TGTGCCACCAGCAGGCCCCCGTATGAGGACATTCAGTACTTC
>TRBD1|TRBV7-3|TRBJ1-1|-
CASSETGEGDTEAFF
TGTGCCAGCAGCGAGACAGGGGAAGGAGACACTGAAGCTTTCTTT
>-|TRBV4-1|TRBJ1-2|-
CASSQGKAGRNTNYGYTF
TGCGCCAGCAGCCAAGGGAAAGCGGGACGCAATACTAACTATGGCTACACCTTC
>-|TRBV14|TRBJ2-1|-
CASSQAKRDEQFF
TGTGCCAGCAGCCAAGCGAAACGGGATGAGCAGTTCTTC
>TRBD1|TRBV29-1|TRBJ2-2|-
CSVPGTGGKGRTGELFF
TGCAGCGTCCCCGGGACAGGGGGCAAGGGTCGGACCGGGGAGCTGTTTTTT
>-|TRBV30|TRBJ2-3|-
CAWKPRALSTDTQYF
TGTGCCTGGAAACCCCGCGCACTAAGCACAGATACGCAGTATTTT
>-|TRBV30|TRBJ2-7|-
CAWSVSGKALFFYEQYF
TGTGCCTGGAGTGTTTCCGGGAAGGCCTTATTTTTCTACGAGCAGTACTTC
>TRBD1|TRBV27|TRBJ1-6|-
CASSSPQTGDNSPLHF
TGTGCCAGCAGTTCCCCCCAGACAGGGGACAATTCACCCCTCCACTTT
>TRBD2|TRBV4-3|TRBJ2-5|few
CASSQAPGLAGQTQYF
TGCGCCAGCAGCCAAGCCCCGGGGCTAGCGGGGCAGACCCAGTACTTC
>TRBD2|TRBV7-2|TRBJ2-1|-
CASSLGVRGLARGEQFF
TGTGCCAGCAGCTTAGGGGTGAGGGGACTAGCACGAGGTGAGCAGTTCTTC